The 30 T cell receptor beta chains presented below share a single source sample, sequenced in a study of regulatory T cells in long-lasting Graves disease. For TCR beta, libraries came from iRepertoire HTBI primers and Arm-PCR of CDR3 regions. From the multiplex PCR reads, TCRdb called clonotypes with MiXCR, one entry per CDR3 protein. The sample has some 600,000 distinct CDR3 sequences; around 16% are singletons. Noted time point: newly diagnosed GD, antithyroid drugs for less than 3 months. RNA from PBMCs was the source of the TCR library. The data also belong to a second study, concerning T cells in Graves' hyperthyroidism and ophthalmopathy.

The sequenced sample was peripheral blood mononuclear cells (PBMCs), obtained at new diagnosis, from a patient treated with antithyroid drugs. These receptors originate from a man aged 18 to 29 with Graves disease.

The chain combines TRBV28 with TRBJ2-1; 8 nucleotides align to TRBD2. This CDR3 contains 13 residues. V shed 3 bases and J 8 bases; nucleotides not matched to a gene: 3. Germline V CDR1 and CDR2: MDHEN, SYDVKM. In DNA, the CDR3 is TGTGCCAGCAGTTTGGGACTAGGTGATGAGCAGTTCTTC. Protein product: CASSLGLGDEQFF.

This clonotype has ten or more counts. The genes are TRBV5-6 and TRBJ2-7; D possibly matches TRBD1 or TRBD2 (6 bases each). Germline CDR1 and CDR2: SGHDT and YYEEEE. The CDR3 loop spans 16 amino acids. With 2 bases removed from V and 6 bases from J, the gap between germline ends came to 21 bases. The CDR3 is CASSFGPKGGISEQYF. The CDR3 DNA is TGTGCCAGCAGCTTCGGACCTAAGGGGGGAATAAGCGAGCAGTACTTC.

This chain links TRBV20-1 with TRBJ1-1; weak D call: TRBD1 (5 bases). With 5 bases removed from V and 5 bases from J, the gap between germline ends came to 9 bases. CDR3 size: 11 residues. Germline lookup yields CDR1 DFQATT and CDR2 SNEGSKA (reference sequence). CDR3 DNA sequence: TGCAGTGCTGGCAGGGAGACTGAAGCTTTCTTT. Translating it yields CSAGRETEAFF.

In this sample, this clonotype turned up many times. The J gene is TRBJ2-7, the V gene TRBV2; 14 nucleotides match TRBD2. This CDR3 spans 15 amino acids. In germline, CDR1 is SNHLY, CDR2 FYNNEI. With V trimmed by 7 bases and J by 0 bases, 2 bases remained unmatched. CDR3 coding DNA: TGTGCCAGCACCGGGACTAGCGGGAGCTCCTACGAGCAGTACTTC. Translated, it gives CASTGTSGSSYEQYF.

The chain recombines TRBV15 with TRBJ2-2; 12 bases match TRBD2. The V and J ends lost 2 bases and 4 bases, in that order; junction bases with no gene match: 5. CDR1 LNHNV and CDR2 YYDKDF come from the germline V gene (reference sequence). The CDR3 totals 17 residues. The CDR3 is CATSRTRTSGTTGELFF. CDR3 sequence (DNA): TGTGCCACCAGCAGAACCCGGACTAGCGGGACCACCGGGGAGCTGTTTTTT.

The chain combines TRBV4-1 with TRBJ1-3, with unresolved D. The V end was cut by 0 bases, the J end by 0 bases, with 9 bases between. The CDR3 length is 16 residues. Germline V gene lookup returns CDR1 MGHRA and CDR2 YSYEKL. CDR3 in DNA: TGCGCCAGCAGCCAAGAGTCTGCCGTCTCTGGAAACACCATATATTTT. Amino acids: CASSQESAVSGNTIYF.

CDR3 nucleotides: TGTGCCAGCAGCGTTGGGACAGGTGTGAGCTCCTATAATTCACCCCTCCACTTT. Amino acids: CASSVGTGVSSYNSPLHF. The chain combines TRBV9 with TRBJ1-6; 8 bases align to TRBD1. Germline V gene data show CDR1 as SGDLS and CDR2 as YYNGEE. With 2 bases clipped from V and 0 bases from J, the junction kept 7 bases outside the gene matches. The CDR3 is 18 residues long.

On this clonotype itself: This may arise from a read error, as a much more abundant clone is one base away. The rearrangement joins TRBV6-2 or TRBV6-3 to TRBJ2-7, with TRBD1 matching 7 bases. V lost 6 bases to trimming and J lost 2 bases; unmatched junction nucleotides: 7. This CDR3 contains 14 residues. Germline V lookup: CDR1 MNHEY, CDR2 SVGEGT. The CDR3 DNA is TGTGCCAGCAGCTCCTACAGGGGTCCCTACGAGCAGTACTTC. Its translation is CASSSYRGPYEQYF.

This clonotype has just a few counts. V gene TRBV29-1 combines with J gene TRBJ2-2, with D maybe TRBD1 (6 bases). Germline V gene sequence: CDR1 SQVTM, CDR2 ANQGSEA. V was pared by 3 bases and J by 6 bases, with 11 bases between. CDR3 size: 13 residues. In nucleotides, the CDR3 is TGCAGCGTTGATCAGGGGTGGTCCGGGGAGCTGTTTTTT. Amino acids: CSVDQGWSGELFF.

Here the CDR3 DNA reads TGTGCCAGCAGTGAAGAGGTGGCCTATAATGAAAAACTGTTTTTT. This translates into CASSEEVAYNEKLFF. The chain employs TRBV6-1 and TRBJ1-4; D gene ambiguous. Trimming shortened V by 1 base and J by 4 bases, and 10 bases separated the two germline ends. CDR1 and CDR2 from the germline V gene are MNHNS and SASEGT. The length of the CDR3 is 15 residues.

This clonotype appeared a few times. The chain uses TRBV5-6 and TRBJ2-5; TRBD1 matches at 9 bases. The CDR3 extends over 13 amino acids. Germline V gene lookup returns CDR1 SGHDT and CDR2 YYEEEE. Trimming at V came to 3 bases and at J to 4 bases, leaving 1 base not matched to a gene. The CDR3 DNA sequence: TGTGCCAGCAGCTGGGACAGGGTAGAGACCCAGTACTTC. Its translation: CASSWDRVETQYF.

The chain has TRBV29-1 and TRBJ1-1; D gene uncertain. Germline-derived CDR1 and CDR2 are SQVTM and ANQGSEA. Trimming cost V 4 bases and J 1 base, with 13 bases left between them. The CDR3 loop spans 14 amino acids. CDR3 DNA sequence: TGCAGCGTTGGGTTTGATAGCCAGAACACTGAAGCTTTCTTT. Protein: CSVGFDSQNTEAFF.

The chain has TRBV3-1 and TRBJ1-2, with a tentative D call TRBD1 (6 bases). V was cut by 4 bases and J by 4 bases, with 19 bases left in between. CDR1 and CDR2 from the germline V gene are LGHDT and YNNKEL (reference sequence). This CDR3 has 16 amino acids. CDR3 region: CASSPLAGAIGYGYTF. CDR3 nucleotide sequence: TGTGCCAGCAGCCCGTTGGCGGGGGCGATCGGCTATGGCTACACCTTC.

In this sample, this clonotype turned up many times. This chain links TRBV20-1 with TRBJ2-7, with TRBD1 as a possible D gene (6 bases). CDR3 length equals 14 residues. V lost 3 bases and J lost 13, with 25 bases in between. Germline V gene sequence: CDR1 DFQATT, CDR2 SNEGSKA (reference sequence). CDR3 sequence: CSASWSVTGQISYF. CDR3 bases: TGCAGTGCTAGTTGGTCCGTGACAGGTCAGATAAGCTACTTC.

This clonotype turned up a few times. This sequence joins TRBV7-9 and TRBJ1-4, with D possibly matching TRBD1 (5 bases). This CDR3 comprises 14 residues. V lost 5 bases to trimming and J lost 7 bases, with 14 bases between them. The germline gives CDR1 SEHNR, CDR2 FQNEAQ (reference sequence). CDR3 protein: CASSPRTNGEKLFF. The CDR3 coding sequence is TGTGCCAGCAGCCCTAGGACAAACGGTGAAAAACTGTTTTTT.

This clonotype was counted between two and nine times. The rearrangement joins TRBV20-1 to TRBJ1-6; D call uncertain. The CDR3 is made up of 14 amino acids. Looked up from germline, CDR1 is DFQATT and CDR2 is SNEGSKA (reference sequence). V lost 2 bases and J 3 bases, leaving 8 bases between the germline ends. The CDR3 spells CSARSDFYNSPLHF. The CDR3 DNA reads TGCAGTGCTAGATCGGATTTCTATAATTCACCCCTCCACTTT.

This clonotype was detected ten times or more. The chain carries TRBV30 and TRBJ1-2; 8 bases align to TRBD1. V trimming: 3 bases; J trimming: 4 bases; junction bases outside the gene matches: 7. Germline loops: CDR1 GTSNPN, CDR2 SVGIG (reference sequence). This CDR3 has 14 amino acids. CDR3 nucleotide sequence: TGTGCCTGGAGGGCCGGGACAGGCATCTATGGCTACACCTTC. Translation gives CAWRAGTGIYGYTF. Full variable domain (missing parts from reference TRBV30 and TRBJ1-2): SQTIHQWPATLVQPVGSPLSLECTVEGTSNPNLYWYRQAAGRGLQLLFYSVGIGQISSEVPQNLSASRPQDRQFILSSKKLLLSDSGFYLCAWRAGTGIYGYTFGSGTRLTVV.

J is TRBJ1-6 and V is TRBV13; 8 positions match TRBD1. Trimming at V came to 0 bases and at J to 14 bases, leaving 9 bases not matched to a gene. The V gene's germline CDR1 is PRHDT and CDR2 FYEKMQ (reference sequence). This CDR3 spans 15 amino acids. The CDR3 coding sequence is TGTGCCAGCAGCTTAGGCGGGACAGGCCCGGGGGCCCTCCACTTT. Protein sequence: CASSLGGTGPGALHF.

The chain is built from TRBV7-8 and TRBJ2-1; D is perhaps TRBD1 (6 bases). This CDR3 spans 15 amino acids. Trimming shortened V by 5 bases and J by 9 bases, and 20 bases separated the two germline ends. Germline V lookup: CDR1 SGHVS, CDR2 FQNEAQ. The CDR3, as DNA: TGTGCCAGCAGCCCCGCGCCACAGGGAGTTGGTGAGCAGTTCTTC. Translation gives CASSPAPQGVGEQFF.

This chain links TRBV2 with TRBJ2-7; D may be TRBD1 (6 bases). The CDR3 spans 16 residues. CDR1 is SNHLY and CDR2 is FYNNEI in the germline V gene. V lost 3 bases to trimming and J lost 6 bases, with 21 bases between them. This chain's CDR3 is CASSEGWFGTNSEQYF. In nucleotides, the CDR3 is TGTGCCAGCAGTGAGGGTTGGTTCGGGACAAATTCCGAGCAGTACTTC. Using reference TRBV2 and TRBJ2-7 for the parts outside the CDR3, the full variable domain is EPEVTQTPSHQVTQMGQEVILRCVPISNHLYFYWYRQILGQKVEFLVSFYNNEISEKSEIFDDQFSVERPDGSNFTLKIRSTKLEDSAMYFCASSEGWFGTNSEQYFGPGTRLTVT.

This clonotype occurred many times. The chain is built from TRBV18 and TRBJ2-7, with D unresolved. V was pared by 0 bases and J by 2 bases, with 8 bases between. Looked up from germline, CDR1 is KGHSH and CDR2 is LQKENI. The CDR3 is made up of 14 amino acids. CDR3 nucleotides: TGTGCCAGCTCACCACCGACGAATACCTACGAGCAGTACTTC. This encodes CASSPPTNTYEQYF.

The CDR3 nucleotides are TGCGCCAGCAGCACTAGCGGGAGGAGCACAGATACGCAGTATTTT. The encoded protein is CASSTSGRSTDTQYF. The chain recombines TRBV5-1 with TRBJ2-3; 12 nucleotides agree with TRBD2. V was pared by 4 bases and J by 0 bases, with 0 bases of the junction left unmatched. The CDR3 consists of 15 residues. CDR1 is SGHRS, CDR2 YFSETQ, per germline.

This clonotype came up many times. The chain links TRBV9 to TRBJ2-5, with D possibly called TRBD1 or TRBD2 (5 bases each). The germline V and J ends were trimmed by 4 bases and 1 base, with 14 bases remaining between them. The V gene's germline CDR1 is SGDLS and CDR2 YYNGEE. The CDR3 has 15 residues. Here the CDR3 DNA reads TGTGCCAGCAGCTCGGTTGGGGACCGCCAAGAGACCCAGTACTTC. It translates to CASSSVGDRQETQYF.

This clonotype showed up just a few times. The chain combines TRBV20-1 with TRBJ1-3; D uncertain. CDR3 size: 13 residues. Germline V gene sequence: CDR1 DFQATT, CDR2 SNEGSKA (reference sequence). V lost 6 bases to trimming and J lost 4 bases, with 13 bases between them. The CDR3 DNA reads TGCAGTGCCCTGTCCTCCAGGGGAAACACCATATATTTT. This sequence encodes CSALSSRGNTIYF.

The chain carries TRBV25-1 and TRBJ2-3; 7 positions match TRBD2. This CDR3 has 14 residues. Germline CDR1 reads MGHDK; CDR2 reads SYGVNS. V was pared by 5 bases and J by 5 bases, with 7 bases of the junction left unmatched. CDR3 in DNA: TGTGCCAGCAGTCGGGAGGCCTCAGGAGATACGCAGTATTTT. Amino acid sequence: CASSREASGDTQYF.

This clonotype occurred many times. The V and J genes are TRBV3-1 and TRBJ2-1; no reliable D call. Trimming stripped 1 base from V and 3 bases from J, with 19 bases between. The CDR3 is 18 residues long. The germline CDR1 and CDR2 sequences are LGHDT and YNNKEL (reference sequence). The chain's CDR3 is CASSQVDGPLVGYNEQFF. In DNA form, the CDR3 reads TGTGCCAGCAGCCAAGTAGACGGCCCCCTGGTCGGCTACAATGAGCAGTTCTTC.

This chain uses TRBV20-1 with TRBJ1-1; TRBD1 matches 7 bases. The length of the CDR3 is 14 residues. Unmatched junction bases numbered 3, after V lost 1 base and J lost 1 base. Germline CDR1 DFQATT, CDR2 SNEGSKA (reference sequence). CDR3 sequence reads: CSARVGQTNTEAFF. The CDR3 nucleotides read TGCAGTGCTAGAGTGGGACAGACGAACACTGAAGCTTTCTTT.

This chain uses TRBV6-5 with TRBJ2-7, with D perhaps matching TRBD1 or TRBD2 (5 bases each). This CDR3 region has 14 residues. CDR1 is MNHEY, CDR2 SVGAGI, per germline. Trimming cost V 3 bases and J 6 bases, with 15 bases left between them. The CDR3 DNA is TGTGCCAGCAGTTATTCGGGGCGCGGCTCCGAGCAGTACTTC. This gives the protein CASSYSGRGSEQYF.

V is TRBV19 and J is TRBJ2-2; weak D call: TRBD2 (6 bases). From germline, CDR1 is LNHDA and CDR2 SQIVND (reference sequence). The CDR3 is made up of 16 amino acids. Trimming left V 4 bases short and J 5 bases short, with 17 bases between. The CDR3 here is CASSKTRTGGTGELFF. As DNA, the CDR3 is TGTGCCAGTAGTAAAACTCGGACTGGGGGGACCGGGGAGCTGTTTTTT.

The chain joins TRBV6-1 to TRBJ1-1; the D gene is possibly TRBD1 (6 bases). V dropped 10 bases and J dropped 1 base, with 13 bases sitting between them. Germline V gene sequence: CDR1 MNHNS, CDR2 SASEGT. The CDR3 is 13 amino acids. The CDR3 sequence is CANTGQTNTEAFF. CDR3 nucleotides: TGTGCCAACACTGGACAGACGAACACTGAAGCTTTCTTT.